A selection of T cell receptor beta chains follows, all from one sample in a study of T cell responses to AZD1222 COVID-19 vaccine. Clones were sequenced by immunoSEQ multiplex PCR, and TCRdb holds only the in-frame ones, with some missing. Found here are approximately 100,000 clones, approximately 89% of them singletons; the top ten hold 4.5%. The sample in question was peripheral blood, obtained on day 0 of AZD1222 vaccination. The receptors were sampled from an adult in good health. Both conserved end residues are trimmed from each CDR3. The order of the fields is V gene, CDR3 protein.

TRBV20-1	SASTADEQY
TRBV4-1	ASSQDKGAIEQY
TRBV7-9	ASSNYGYT
TRBV24-1	ATSDPKDTQY
TRBV6-6	ASSDTSGGSNEQF
TRBV2	ASSDVGLENYGYT
TRBV27	ASSYRGAIGSPLH
TRBV7-2	ASSTGQGIIYEQY
TRBV28	ASSLPTVDYGYT
TRBV6-6	ASSKGDSYSNQPQH
TRBV24-1	ATSSDRLNQPQH
TRBV6-4	ASSTSGGATDTQY
TRBV5-1	ASSLGRGIWQQY
TRBV6-5	ASRGRIDWDEQF
TRBV7-2	ASSPRHYYNYGYT
TRBV28	ASSLGTANTEAF
TRBV28	ASSLDRGPAKNIQY
TRBV6-2/TRBV6-3	ASSYSIRGSGYT
TRBV7-9	ASTGLAGGIYEQY
TRBV24-1	ATSETGTGYT
TRBV28	ASSHRGKAGANVLT
TRBV4-2	ASSQDTSGGAETQY
TRBV20-1	SASPQSGNIQY
TRBV7-9	ASSLGVRDQPQH
TRBV2	ASSENPAYGELF
TRBV5-1	ASSHTGGGSIEAF
TRBV7-2	ASSPLYEQY
TRBV19	ASSIEDRGSYNEQF
TRBV30	AWSLAGWGNEQF
TRBV6-5	ASTLTPGHDYGYT
TRBV6-1	ASSEFGGSFSNQPQH
TRBV4-3	ASSQESGGVDEQY
TRBV7-6	ASSLGTSGNEQF
TRBV19	ASSGLAGAYNEQF
TRBV11-1	ASSDTGAGTQY
TRBV4-1	ASSQVQALAGGVNEQF
TRBV2	ASTGTVGNTIY
TRBV6-5	ASSYSDSVGETQY
TRBV24-1	ATSDTGRGVFNEQF
TRBV7-2	ASSPRDRAGQPQH
TRBV6-6	ATGLQGRDYGYT
TRBV7-2	ASSDTGMGGTQY